This T cell receptor beta chain emerged from a study of cytomegalovirus exposure and HLA in healthy donors. Study results and limitations: Most TCR sequences were rare, but some public TCRs occurred in many donors. The majority of CMV-associated TCR beta chains were reported as apparently HLA-restricted in a later analysis.

Whereas donors were nominally healthy upon sampling, unrecorded immune exposures were probable. Remarks on this clone: The target antigen is unknown.

With 60 Vbeta and 13 Jbeta primers, the PCR was carried out. Sequenced by immunoSEQ multiplex PCR; TCRdb stores in-frame clones only, minus some. The repertoire consists of fewer than 200,000 clones, with about four fifths occurring once and the leading ten covering approximately 1.5%. The CDR3 consists of 12 residues. V lost 6 bases, J lost 8 bases, and 13 bases lay in between. Germline assignment: CDR1 SNHLY and CDR2 FYNNEI. What was sequenced was PBMCs. This clonotype was obtained from a girl aged 10-17 years in good health and CMV-seropositive. The V call is TRBV2, the J call TRBJ1-2; D remains ambiguous. The CDR3 loop reads CASSTVSGGYTF. The CDR3 nucleotides read TGTGCCAGCAGCACAGTGTCGGGGGGCTACACCTTC.